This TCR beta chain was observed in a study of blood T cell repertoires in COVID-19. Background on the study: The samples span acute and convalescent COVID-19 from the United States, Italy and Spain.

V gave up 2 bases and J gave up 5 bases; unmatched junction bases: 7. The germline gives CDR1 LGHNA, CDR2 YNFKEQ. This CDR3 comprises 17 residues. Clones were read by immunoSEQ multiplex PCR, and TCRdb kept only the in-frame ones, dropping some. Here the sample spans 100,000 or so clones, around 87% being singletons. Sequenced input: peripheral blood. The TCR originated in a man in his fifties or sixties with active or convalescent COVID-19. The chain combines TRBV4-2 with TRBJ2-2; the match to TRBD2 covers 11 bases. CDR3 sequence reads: CASSQKGTSGGTGELFF. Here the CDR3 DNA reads TGTGCCAGCAGCCAAAAGGGAACTAGCGGGGGTACCGGGGAGCTGTTTTTT.